The clone carrying this TCR beta chain was recorded many times. The sample belongs to a study of low-dose radiotherapy and immunotherapy resistance in tumors. TRAV- and TRBV-specific primers, spanning alpha and beta chains, primed first-strand cDNA. For amplifying TCRs, the PCR ran for around 20 cycles with Phusion, which was used together with a constant-region primer and the adapter on the V primers. In TCRdb, the reads were re-called with MiXCR into one record per CDR3 protein. The repertoire holds under 110,000 distinct CDR3 sequences, with about 20% as singletons. This CDR3 is built from 19 residues. V shed 5 bases and J 0 bases; nucleotides not matched to a gene: 11. Germline CDR1 is MNHEY and CDR2 is SVGAGI. Time point indicated: after trial treatment. The treatment: LDRT plus nivolumab, ipilimumab, low-dose cyclophosphamide and aspirin (RACIN trial).

This rearrangement joins TRBV6-5 to TRBJ2-6; 9 nucleotides line up with TRBD1. This receptor was taken from a male donor with prostate cancer. The material was PBMCs, obtained after low-dose radiotherapy plus immunotherapy. This CDR3 reads CASSNPWGQGRSGANVLTF. The CDR3 DNA is TGTGCCAGCAGTAACCCGTGGGGACAGGGACGCTCTGGGGCCAACGTCCTGACTTTC.